These T cell receptor beta chains were read from a single sample in a study of Graves' ophthalmopathy and Graves' hyperthyroidism. TCRdb recomputed calls from the multiplex PCR reads with MiXCR, one row per CDR3 protein. Here the sample spans about 740,000 distinct CDR3 sequences, 35% to 50% being singletons. The specimen sequenced was peripheral blood. The source is an adult man with Graves' ophthalmopathy. Each CDR3 is given with its conserved first and last residue. The D gene is left open where the match is weak. Part of the rows lack a size; the others show once, few, many or a class for expanded clones.

d_gene,abundance,j_gene,v_gene,CDR3aa,CDR3nt
TRBD1,few,TRBJ1-5,TRBV6-4,CASSSGTGSRGNQPQHF,TGTGCCAGCAGTTCCGGGACAGGGAGTCGTGGCAATCAGCCCCAGCATTTT
NA,NA,TRBJ2-7,TRBV14,CASSLQGPLYF,TGTGCCAGCAGCCTTCAGGGTCCCCTGTACTTC
NA,few,TRBJ2-7,TRBV20-1,CSATGQGNYEQYF,TGCAGTGCTACCGGTCAGGGTAACTACGAGCAGTACTTC
NA,many,TRBJ2-7,TRBV20-1,CSAETTGTVDYEQYF,TGCAGTGCGGAAACCACCGGGACTGTGGACTACGAGCAGTACTTC
NA,few,TRBJ1-1,TRBV20-1,CSARASFPLGVFTEAFF,TGCAGTGCTAGAGCGAGCTTCCCTTTGGGAGTATTCACTGAAGCTTTCTTT
NA,NA,TRBJ2-7,TRBV7-9,CASSLGGGYDEQYF,TGTGCCAGCAGCTTAGGGGGAGGATATGACGAGCAGTACTTC
NA,NA,TRBJ2-2,TRBV25-1,CASSQRQGLTGELFF,TGTGCCAGCAGCCAACGACAGGGACTGACCGGGGAGCTGTTTTTT
NA,NA,TRBJ1-2,TRBV7-9,CASSSPGQGIYTF,TGTGCCAGCAGTTCGCCGGGACAAGGAATCTACACCTTC
NA,NA,TRBJ2-7,TRBV19,CASSTPGRPTYEQYF,TGTGCCAGTAGTACCCCCGGACGCCCCACCTACGAGCAGTACTTC
NA,NA,TRBJ1-4,TRBV16,CAGSHGLSNNEKLFF,TGTGCCGGCAGCCACGGCCTGAGCAATAATGAAAAACTGTTTTTT
NA,NA,TRBJ2-7,TRBV29-1,CSVEDTGMSYEQYF,TGCAGCGTTGAAGATACCGGGATGAGCTACGAGCAGTACTTC
NA,NA,TRBJ1-6,TRBV7-9,CASSALNYGTYNSPLHF,TGTGCCAGCAGTGCCCTCAACTACGGGACCTATAATTCACCCCTCCACTTT
NA,once,TRBJ1-2,TRBV9,CASSQDPGGLGYTF,TGTGCCAGCAGCCAAGACCCCGGTGGCCTAGGCTACACCTTC
NA,many,TRBJ1-1,TRBV29-1,CSVVTVPEAFF,TGCAGCGTTGTAACCGTACCTGAAGCTTTCTTT
NA,NA,TRBJ2-5,TRBV20-1,CSARDGGHIQETQYF,TGCAGTGCTAGAGATGGGGGACATATTCAAGAGACCCAGTACTTC
TRBD1,NA,TRBJ2-7,TRBV7-9,CASSPRDRVIGEQYF,TGTGCCAGCAGCCCGAGGGACAGGGTAATAGGGGAGCAGTACTTC
NA,many,TRBJ2-7,TRBV7-2,CASSSPATTYEQYF,TGTGCCAGCAGTTCACCTGCTACTACCTACGAGCAGTACTTC
NA,many,TRBJ2-7,TRBV7-9,CASRGGQHYEQYF,TGTGCCAGCAGGGGCGGACAGCACTACGAGCAGTACTTC
TRBD1,NA,TRBJ2-5,TRBV19,CASSISTGVVGETQYF,TGTGCCAGTAGTATATCGACAGGGGTAGTAGGAGAGACCCAGTACTTC
NA,many,TRBJ2-2,TRBV2,CASSAQPTGELFF,TGTGCCAGCAGTGCTCAACCCACCGGGGAGCTGTTTTTT
TRBD1,many,TRBJ1-2,TRBV29-1,CSVEAWGQGIDGYTF,TGCAGCGTTGAAGCATGGGGACAGGGTATAGATGGCTACACCTTC
NA,NA,TRBJ2-2,TRBV7-3,CASTEEGGVRTGELFF,TGTGCCAGCACCGAAGAGGGGGGAGTGAGGACCGGGGAGCTGTTTTTT
NA,NA,TRBJ1-2,TRBV6-5,CASSSGRVYGYTF,TGTGCCAGCAGTTCAGGGAGGGTCTATGGCTACACCTTC
NA,NA,TRBJ2-7,TRBV29-1,CSVVGPGREGSYEQYF,TGCAGCGTTGTGGGGCCGGGGAGAGAGGGCTCCTACGAGCAGTACTTC
TRBD1,many,TRBJ1-4,TRBV24-1,CATSDFRTGTMDKLFF,TGTGCCACCAGTGATTTCCGGACAGGGACGATGGATAAACTGTTTTTT
NA,NA,TRBJ2-2,TRBV25-1,CASNASRSHNRELFF,TGTGCCAGCAACGCGAGCCGGTCCCATAATCGGGAGCTGTTTTTT
TRBD1,NA,TRBJ1-2,TRBV5-4,CASSQQTGGAHGYTF,TGTGCCAGCAGCCAACAGACAGGGGGCGCACATGGCTACACCTTC
TRBD1,NA,TRBJ2-2,TRBV25-1,CASSPRDRTGELFF,TGTGCCAGCAGCCCCCGGGACAGGACCGGGGAGCTGTTTTTT
NA,NA,TRBJ2-5,TRBV7-3,CASSLQAEAQYF,TGTGCCAGCAGCTTACAGGCGGAGGCCCAGTACTTC
NA,once,TRBJ2-5,TRBV7-2,CASSLVRLQGFETLYF,TGTGCCAGCAGCTTAGTGCGTTTACAGGGATTCGAGACCCTGTACTTC
NA,NA,TRBJ2-5,TRBV2,CASTPLQETQYF,TGTGCCAGCACTCCTCTCCAAGAGACCCAGTACTTC
NA,many,TRBJ1-1,TRBV19,CASSSLHRNTEAFF,TGTGCCAGTAGTAGCCTCCACAGGAACACTGAAGCTTTCTTT
NA,few,TRBJ2-2,TRBV25-1,CASSNSFGELFF,TGTGCCAGCAGTAACAGCTTCGGGGAGCTGTTTTTT
TRBD1,NA,TRBJ1-1,TRBV11-1,CASSRPGQAMNTEAFF,TGTGCCAGCAGCCGACCGGGACAGGCCATGAACACTGAAGCTTTCTTT
NA,many,TRBJ1-2,TRBV7-9,CASSLASGYYDGYTF,TGTGCCAGCAGCTTAGCCTCAGGGTATTACGATGGCTACACCTTC
TRBD1,many,TRBJ1-1,TRBV12-3/TRBV12-4,CASRDRMNTEAFF,TGTGCCAGCAGGGACAGGATGAACACTGAAGCTTTCTTT
TRBD1,NA,TRBJ1-5,TRBV12-3/TRBV12-4,CASSLNVGTGVNQPQHF,TGTGCCAGCAGTTTGAATGTAGGGACAGGGGTAAATCAGCCCCAGCATTTT
NA,many,TRBJ1-4,TRBV29-1,CSVGLIGLRNEKLFF,TGCAGCGTGGGTCTGATCGGGCTCAGGAATGAAAAACTGTTTTTT
NA,few,TRBJ1-1,TRBV20-1,CSAGWGGMGNTEAFF,TGCAGTGCTGGTTGGGGTGGGATGGGGAACACTGAAGCTTTCTTT
NA,NA,TRBJ1-4,TRBV14,CASSQGKLFF,TGTGCCAGCAGCCAAGGCAAACTGTTTTTT
NA,NA,TRBJ1-1,TRBV25-1,CASSRGALNTEAFF,TGTGCCAGCAGTCGGGGGGCCCTGAACACTGAAGCTTTCTTT
NA,NA,TRBJ1-2,TRBV20-1,CSARLGSRGYTF,TGCAGTGCTAGATTGGGATCGAGGGGCTACACCTTC
NA,NA,TRBJ2-1,TRBV7-9,CASSLAFNEQFF,TGTGCCAGCAGCTTAGCCTTCAATGAGCAGTTCTTC
NA,many,TRBJ1-2,TRBV7-9,CASSSDEWGQPYF,TGTGCCAGCAGCTCGGACGAGTGGGGCCAACCCTACTTC
TRBD1,NA,TRBJ1-3,TRBV10-3,CASSPQGAGNTIYF,TGTGCCAGCAGTCCACAGGGGGCTGGAAACACCATATATTTT
NA,NA,TRBJ2-2,TRBV7-9,CASSFGVPGELFF,TGTGCCAGCAGCTTCGGTGTACCCGGGGAGCTGTTTTTT
TRBD1,few,TRBJ1-1,TRBV20-1,CSARSDRAMNTEAFF,TGCAGTGCTAGATCGGACAGGGCGATGAACACTGAAGCTTTCTTT
NA,many,TRBJ1-6,TRBV24-1,CATSDFGREASPLHF,TGTGCCACCAGTGATTTCGGCAGGGAGGCATCACCCCTCCACTTT
NA,few,TRBJ2-5,TRBV7-2,CASSLVIQVETQYF,TGTGCCAGCAGCTTAGTCATCCAGGTAGAGACCCAGTACTTC
NA,few,TRBJ1-4,TRBV20-1,CSARGQFATNEKLFF,TGCAGTGCTAGAGGACAGTTCGCAACTAATGAAAAACTGTTTTTT